These T cell receptor beta chains were read from a single sample in a study of T cell responses to AZD1222 COVID-19 vaccine. The assay was immunoSEQ multiplex PCR, and TCRdb's table has in-frame clones only and misses some. The sample lists tens of thousands of clones, over 70% occurring once. Source: peripheral blood, taken on day 0 of AZD1222 vaccination. The receptors originated from an adult in good health. CDR3s include the opening cysteine and the closing phenylalanine or tryptophan. The order of the fields is clone size, J gene, V gene, D gene, CDR3 protein, CDR3 DNA. D genes are given only for firm matches. Only part of the rows carry a size: once, few, many, or a class if the clone is expanded.

size: -; J: TRBJ2-1; V: TRBV10-1; D: -; CDR3: CATSLGLDGRNEQFF; DNA: TGCGCCACCAGTTTAGGTCTCGACGGTCGGAATGAGCAGTTCTTC
size: -; J: TRBJ1-6; V: TRBV19; D: -; CDR3: CASSTGTDSSPLHF; DNA: TGTGCCAGTAGTACCGGGACCGATTCTTCACCCCTCCACTTT
size: -; J: TRBJ2-2; V: TRBV7-3; D: -; CDR3: CASSLGSHRAAGELFF; DNA: TGTGCCAGCAGCTTAGGATCCCACCGGGCAGCCGGGGAGCTGTTTTTT
size: -; J: TRBJ1-1; V: TRBV7-3; D: TRBD1; CDR3: CASSLMGDRSSEAFF; DNA: TGTGCCAGCAGCTTAATGGGGGACAGGTCTTCAGAAGCTTTCTTT
size: -; J: TRBJ1-4; V: TRBV4-1; D: -; CDR3: CASSQPIWGRANEKLFF; DNA: TGCGCCAGCAGCCAACCAATTTGGGGAAGAGCTAATGAAAAACTGTTTTTT
size: -; J: TRBJ1-2; V: TRBV18; D: -; CDR3: CASSPQEGEHYGYTF; DNA: TGTGCCAGCTCACCACAGGAGGGGGAGCATTATGGCTACACCTTC
size: -; J: TRBJ1-2; V: TRBV6-1; D: TRBD1; CDR3: CASSEARGQFYGYTF; DNA: TGTGCCAGCAGTGAAGCAAGGGGGCAGTTCTATGGCTACACCTTC
size: -; J: TRBJ2-2; V: TRBV5-1; D: TRBD2; CDR3: CASAPWTSGGSLNTGELFF; DNA: TGCGCCAGCGCCCCTTGGACTAGCGGGGGGTCACTGAACACCGGGGAGCTGTTTTTT
size: -; J: TRBJ2-5; V: TRBV4-2; D: -; CDR3: CASSQDLGAETQYF; DNA: TGTGCCAGCAGCCAAGATCTGGGGGCGGAGACCCAGTACTTC
size: -; J: TRBJ2-5; V: TRBV18; D: TRBD1; CDR3: CASSSGVAGTGAKTQYF; DNA: TGTGCCAGCTCATCAGGGGTCGCCGGGACAGGGGCGAAGACCCAGTACTTC
size: -; J: TRBJ2-5; V: TRBV6-5; D: -; CDR3: CASSWLGAQETQYF; DNA: TGTGCCAGCAGTTGGTTAGGGGCCCAAGAGACCCAGTACTTC
size: few; J: TRBJ2-1; V: TRBV5-6; D: TRBD2; CDR3: CASSGTSNLNEQFF; DNA: TGTGCCAGCTCGGGGACTAGCAATCTGAATGAGCAGTTCTTC
size: -; J: TRBJ2-2; V: TRBV5-6; D: -; CDR3: CASSLNPGELFF; DNA: TGTGCCAGCAGCTTGAACCCCGGGGAGCTGTTTTTT
size: -; J: TRBJ1-5; V: TRBV23-1; D: TRBD1; CDR3: CASSPGQGGNQPQHF; DNA: TGCGCCAGCAGCCCGGGACAGGGGGGTAATCAGCCCCAGCATTTT
size: few; J: TRBJ2-7; V: TRBV4-3; D: TRBD1; CDR3: CASSQGQGNYEQYF; DNA: TGCGCCAGCAGCCAAGGACAGGGGAACTACGAGCAGTACTTC
size: -; J: TRBJ2-3; V: TRBV4-2; D: -; CDR3: CASSQGGQSLPTSTDTQYF; DNA: TGTGCCAGCAGCCAAGGCGGACAGTCCTTGCCTACTAGCACAGATACGCAGTATTTT
size: -; J: TRBJ1-4; V: TRBV19; D: -; CDR3: CASQGGATNEKLFF; DNA: TGTGCCAGTCAAGGCGGGGCAACTAATGAAAAACTGTTTTTT
size: -; J: TRBJ1-1; V: TRBV12-5; D: -; CDR3: CASGEGREAFF; DNA: TGTGCTAGTGGGGAAGGTCGGGAAGCTTTCTTT
size: -; J: TRBJ1-6; V: TRBV27; D: -; CDR3: CASSLGVGNSPLHF; DNA: TGTGCCAGCAGTTTAGGGGTGGGTAATTCACCCCTCCACTTT
size: once; J: TRBJ2-7; V: TRBV19; D: -; CDR3: CASSITWNYEQYF; DNA: TGTGCCAGTAGTATTACATGGAACTACGAGCAGTACTTC
size: -; J: TRBJ2-7; V: TRBV18; D: TRBD2; CDR3: CASSPALAGLSYEQYF; DNA: TGTGCCAGCTCACCGGCACTAGCGGGGCTCTCCTACGAGCAGTACTTC
size: -; J: TRBJ1-1; V: TRBV19; D: -; CDR3: CASSIVKNTEAFF; DNA: TGTGCCAGTAGTATCGTGAAGAACACTGAAGCTTTCTTT
size: -; J: TRBJ1-1; V: TRBV19; D: TRBD1; CDR3: CASIPGQGDAEAFF; DNA: TGTGCCAGTATCCCTGGACAGGGTGACGCTGAAGCTTTCTTT
size: few; J: TRBJ1-2; V: TRBV24-1; D: -; CDR3: CATSDYNQPGGYTF; DNA: TGTGCCACCAGTGATTACAATCAACCGGGTGGCTACACCTTC
size: -; J: TRBJ1-1; V: TRBV6-5; D: -; CDR3: CASSYSGTGKAFF; DNA: TGTGCCAGCAGTTACTCGGGGACTGGGAAAGCTTTCTTT
size: -; J: TRBJ1-1; V: TRBV27; D: TRBD1; CDR3: CASSLSRQGARAF; DNA: TGTGCCAGCAGTTTATCAAGGCAGGGGGCGCGGGCATTT
size: once; J: TRBJ2-5; V: TRBV9; D: -; CDR3: CASSPRGHREETQYF; DNA: TGTGCCAGCAGCCCCCGTGGGCACCGAGAAGAGACCCAGTACTTC
size: -; J: TRBJ1-2; V: TRBV14; D: -; CDR3: CASSHRSLGYGYTF; DNA: TGTGCCAGCAGCCATAGATCGCTTGGCTATGGCTACACCTTC
size: -; J: TRBJ1-5; V: TRBV2; D: -; CDR3: CASSSFDRPEKPQHF; DNA: TGTGCCAGCAGTTCTTTCGACAGACCGGAGAAGCCCCAGCATTTT
size: -; J: TRBJ2-5; V: TRBV5-1; D: -; CDR3: CASTLQETQYF; DNA: TGCGCCAGCACCCTCCAAGAGACCCAGTACTTC
size: -; J: TRBJ1-2; V: TRBV14; D: TRBD1; CDR3: CASSQGARDRGYGYTF; DNA: TGTGCCAGCAGCCAAGGGGCCCGGGACAGGGGCTATGGCTACACCTTC
size: few; J: TRBJ1-2; V: TRBV6-2/TRBV6-3; D: -; CDR3: CASSYQDGYTF; DNA: TGTGCCAGCAGTTACCAAGACGGCTACACCTTC
size: few; J: TRBJ1-2; V: TRBV5-1; D: -; CDR3: CASSVDGRASYGYTF; DNA: TGCGCCAGCAGCGTTGATGGTAGGGCAAGCTATGGCTACACCTTC
size: -; J: TRBJ2-7; V: TRBV5-1; D: -; CDR3: CASSLELDGSYEQYF; DNA: TGCGCCAGCAGCTTGGAACTGGACGGCTCCTACGAGCAGTACTTC
size: -; J: TRBJ1-1; V: TRBV19; D: -; CDR3: CASSTKRPGSMNTEAFF; DNA: TGTGCCAGTAGTACTAAACGGCCGGGATCTATGAACACTGAAGCTTTCTTT
size: -; J: TRBJ2-7; V: TRBV11-2; D: -; CDR3: CASRGGRLYEQYF; DNA: TGTGCCAGCAGGGGGGGGCGGCTGTACGAGCAGTACTTC
size: -; J: TRBJ1-6; V: TRBV5-1; D: TRBD1; CDR3: CASSPLVGTGGSVSPLHF; DNA: TGCGCCAGCAGCCCCCTCGTCGGGACAGGGGGCTCCGTTTCACCCCTCCACTTT
size: -; J: TRBJ1-4; V: TRBV5-1; D: -; CDR3: CASSLAGEKLFF; DNA: TGCGCCAGCAGCTTGGCGGGGGAAAAACTGTTTTTT
size: -; J: TRBJ2-7; V: TRBV19; D: TRBD1; CDR3: CASSIASTLTTSGTGTYEQYF; DNA: TGTGCCAGTAGTATAGCCTCCACCCTCACGACGTCCGGGACAGGGACCTACGAGCAGTACTTC
size: -; J: TRBJ1-6; V: TRBV28; D: -; CDR3: CASRTGGNYSPLHF; DNA: TGTGCCAGCAGGACGGGCGGAAATTATTCACCCCTCCACTTT
size: -; J: TRBJ1-3; V: TRBV6-5; D: -; CDR3: CASSLRDKGNTIYF; DNA: TGTGCCAGCAGTTTGCGGGATAAAGGAAACACCATATATTTT
size: -; J: TRBJ2-7; V: TRBV6-5; D: TRBD1; CDR3: CASSAGQGGIYEQYF; DNA: TGTGCCAGCAGCGCCGGACAGGGCGGTATCTACGAGCAGTACTTC
size: -; J: TRBJ2-1; V: TRBV11-2; D: -; CDR3: CASSLGGEQFF; DNA: TGTGCCAGCAGCTTAGGGGGTGAGCAGTTCTTC
size: -; J: TRBJ1-2; V: TRBV27; D: -; CDR3: CASSLWGASEGYTF; DNA: TGTGCCAGCAGTTTATGGGGGGCCAGTGAGGGCTACACCTTC
size: -; J: TRBJ2-3; V: TRBV24-1; D: -; CDR3: CATSDRYLTDTQYF; DNA: TGTGCCACCAGTGATCGCTACCTCACAGATACGCAGTATTTT
size: -; J: TRBJ1-2; V: TRBV11-3; D: -; CDR3: CASSLEPNYGYTF; DNA: TGTGCCAGCAGCCTGGAGCCAAACTATGGCTACACCTTC
size: -; J: TRBJ1-5; V: TRBV6-2/TRBV6-3; D: -; CDR3: CASSYGWRQISNQPQHF; DNA: TGTGCCAGCAGTTACGGATGGCGACAAATTAGCAATCAGCCCCAGCATTTT
size: -; J: TRBJ2-3; V: TRBV4-3; D: TRBD2; CDR3: CASSQDSLAGGSDTQYF; DNA: TGCGCCAGCAGCCAAGATAGCCTAGCGGGGGGTTCAGATACGCAGTATTTT
size: -; J: TRBJ1-5; V: TRBV18; D: -; CDR3: CASSPDSAGDQPQHF; DNA: TGTGCCAGCTCACCGGATTCGGCAGGGGATCAGCCCCAGCATTTT
size: -; J: TRBJ1-5; V: TRBV28; D: -; CDR3: CASRSQQRNQPQHF; DNA: TGTGCCAGCAGATCGCAACAGCGCAATCAGCCCCAGCATTTT
size: -; J: TRBJ1-1; V: TRBV3-1/TRBV3-2; D: -; CDR3: CASSQSTGKAFF; DNA: TGTGCCAGCAGCCAATCAACAGGGAAAGCTTTCTTT
size: -; J: TRBJ1-2; V: TRBV7-2; D: -; CDR3: CASSPRVFAGEGYTF; DNA: TGTGCCAGCAGCCCCCGGGTATTCGCTGGGGAAGGCTACACCTTC
size: -; J: TRBJ2-7; V: TRBV5-1; D: -; CDR3: CASSSGISMDEQYF; DNA: TGCGCCAGCAGCAGTGGGATTTCTATGGACGAGCAGTACTTC
size: few; J: TRBJ1-5; V: TRBV6-2/TRBV6-3; D: -; CDR3: CASSYSVEVQPQHF; DNA: TGTGCCAGCAGTTACTCGGTTGAGGTGCAGCCCCAGCATTTT
size: once; J: TRBJ1-6; V: TRBV28; D: -; CDR3: CASSLWQGNSPLHF; DNA: TGTGCCAGCAGTTTATGGCAGGGTAATTCACCCCTCCACTTT